This T cell receptor (beta chain) came from a study of memory CD4+ T cells and cytomegalovirus serostatus. Study-level findings and limits: Of 150 to 200 reported CMV TCRbeta sequences, just over 65 were found in memory CD4+ repertoires.

For this clone: The target antigen is unknown.

Single viable CD3+CD4+CD8-CD45RO+ cells were sorted as the memory CD4+ T cells. Assay: immunoSEQ multiplex PCR; the TCRdb copy retains only in-frame clones and omits some. Of 80,000 or so clones in the sample, roughly 80% are singletons; the top ten hold 2.6%. The sequenced sample consisted of memory CD4+ T cells from blood. The TCR sequence derives from an adult in good health and CMV-seropositive.

CDR3 in DNA: TGTGCCAGCGGCGAAGGGAACACCATATATTTT. It encodes CASGEGNTIYF. This chain joins TRBV2 and TRBJ1-3; D unresolved. The germline gives CDR1 SNHLY, CDR2 FYNNEI. The CDR3 has 11 amino acids. V was cut by 8 bases and J by 7 bases, with 9 bases left in between. Complete variable domain (other parts from reference TRBV2 and TRBJ1-3): EPEVTQTPSHQVTQMGQEVILRCVPISNHLYFYWYRQILGQKVEFLVSFYNNEISEKSEIFDDQFSVERPDGSNFTLKIRSTKLEDSAMYFCASGEGNTIYFGEGSWLTVV.